This TCR beta chain was found in a study of cytomegalovirus exposure and HLA in healthy donors. Only a few counts were recorded for this clone. Its antigen is unidentified. The PCR ran on 60 Vbeta and 13 Jbeta primers. Profiled with immunoSEQ multiplex PCR; TCRdb holds only in-frame clones, not every one. The table lists over 85,000 clones, 7.6% of them singletons, with under 3% in the top ten. The V gene's germline CDR1 is SGHVS and CDR2 FQNEAQ. The CDR3 is 16 residues long. With 5 bases clipped from V and 1 base from J, the junction kept 4 bases outside the gene matches. Regarding the study as a whole: Later examination showed HLA-associated TCR beta chains had greater clonal expansion than equally common others.

The TCR sequence derives from a man between 45 and 60 years old in good health and CMV-seronegative. Sequenced sample: PBMCs. The gene calls are TRBV7-8 and TRBJ2-1; 11 bases agree with TRBD2. This chain's CDR3 is CASSRTSGSSYNEQFF. The CDR3 DNA reads TGTGCCAGCAGCAGAACTAGCGGGAGTTCCTACAATGAGCAGTTCTTC.